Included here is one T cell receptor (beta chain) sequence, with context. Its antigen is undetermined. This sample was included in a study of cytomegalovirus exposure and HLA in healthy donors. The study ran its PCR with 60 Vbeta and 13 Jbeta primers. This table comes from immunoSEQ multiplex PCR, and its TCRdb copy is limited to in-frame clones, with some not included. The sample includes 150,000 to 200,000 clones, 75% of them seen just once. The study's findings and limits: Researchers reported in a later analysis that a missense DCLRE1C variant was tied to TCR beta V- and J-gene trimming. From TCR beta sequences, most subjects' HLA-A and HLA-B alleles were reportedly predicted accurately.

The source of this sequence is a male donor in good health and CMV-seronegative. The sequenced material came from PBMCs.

CDR3 loop: CASSERGQGASGANVLTF. In nucleotides, the CDR3 is TGTGCCAGCAGTGAAAGGGGACAGGGGGCGTCTGGGGCCAACGTCCTGACTTTC. V and J are TRBV2 and TRBJ2-6; 12 bases map to TRBD1. In germline, CDR1 is SNHLY, CDR2 FYNNEI. With 2 bases clipped from V and 1 base from J, the junction kept 3 bases outside the gene matches. The CDR3 is 18 residues long.